This T cell receptor (beta chain) was sequenced for a study of blood T cell repertoires in COVID-19. Study-level information: From T cells, B-cell-depleted T cells, or PBMCs came the material, which was cDNA or gDNA.

CDR1 MGHDK and CDR2 SYGVNS come from the germline V gene. The CDR3 contains 16 residues. The junction had 4 bases not matched to a gene; V was cut back by 5 bases and J by 0 bases. In the study's own analysis: Amplification of reference gene primers was used by the study to estimate nucleated cell counts. Here immunoSEQ multiplex PCR was the method, and the copy in TCRdb shows in-frame clones only, minus some. That table gives V, J and clone size, and the DNA gave D and trimming. The data hold around 480,000 clones, with around 89% observed a single time. The chain uses TRBV25-1 and TRBJ2-6; 7 bases agree with TRBD1. The receptor comes from a woman in her forties or fifties with COVID-19, enrolled during active disease. The sequenced sample was peripheral blood. The CDR3 DNA reads as TGTGCCAGCAGTAAAACAGGGGACTCTGGGGCCAACGTCCTGACTTTC. This sequence encodes CASSKTGDSGANVLTF.